This T cell receptor beta chain was sequenced in a study of beta chain features in type 1 diabetes. Overall study: Regarding age, gender and cell yields, patients proved similar to healthy donors.

This clone was observed a few times. Its antigen is unknown. Cells sorted by CD45RO/CCR7/CD25/CD127/CD95/CD27 comprised CD4+ naive, central memory, regulatory and stem cell-like memory cells. Populations obtained by sorting all exceeded 98% purity. All of the isolated RNA was reverse transcribed, so expressed TCRB transcripts were sequenced. Some clones are missing from TCRdb's copy, which holds only in-frame ones; the method was immunoSEQ multiplex PCR. The sample carries 500,000 to 800,000 clones, 12% recorded once. Germline V gene lookup returns CDR1 MGHDK and CDR2 SYGVNS. The CDR3 loop spans 14 amino acids. V shed 5 bases and J shed 6 bases, with 17 bases lying between them. Whole-study results and caveats: Sampled from patients, naive, central memory and Treg TCRB repertoires appeared more similar than those sampled from healthy donors. Moderately but significantly shorter TCRB CDR3s were found in Type 1 diabetes patients in all four CD4+ subsets.

This chain uses TRBV25-1 with TRBJ2-7, with D perhaps being TRBD1 or TRBD2 (6 bases each). This clonotype originated in a young man with type 1 diabetes. The sample comprised naive CD4+ T cells from blood. CDR3 bases: TGTGCCAGCAGTCTCCGGGGGCCCCCAGGCGAGCAGTACTTC. The encoded protein is CASSLRGPPGEQYF.